This is a list of T cell receptor beta chains from one sample in a study of early T cells in non-severe SARS-CoV-2 infection. TCRdb independently ran MiXCR on the 5' RACE reads; one entry per CDR3 protein. This sample has fewer than 65,000 distinct CDR3 sequences, with approximately 9.9% found just once. The sequencing sample was made of whole blood. The source is an adult who was a healthcare worker with PCR-confirmed SARS-CoV-2 infection or an uninfected control (not recorded which). CDR3s include the opening cysteine and the closing phenylalanine or tryptophan. D genes are given only for firm matches. Clone sizes are given selectively: once, few, many, or a class where the clone is expanded.

D: TRBD1
size: few
V: TRBV11-2
J: TRBJ1-2
DNA: TGTGCCAGCAGCTCGCGGGGACAGGGGGATGGCTACACCTTC
CDR3: CASSSRGQGDGYTF

D: NA
size: NA
V: TRBV7-2
J: TRBJ2-7
DNA: TGTGCCAGCAGCTCTCCCCCCACCTACGAGCAGTACTTC
CDR3: CASSSPPTYEQYF

D: NA
size: many
V: TRBV11-2
J: TRBJ2-6
DNA: TGTGCCAGCAGCTTAAGCTTTGGGGCCAACGTCCTGACTTTC
CDR3: CASSLSFGANVLTF

D: TRBD1
size: few
V: TRBV6-6
J: TRBJ2-3
DNA: TGTGCCAGCAGTACCCCCCCCGGGGCAGGGGGAGATACGCAGTATTTT
CDR3: CASSTPPGAGGDTQYF

D: NA
size: few
V: TRBV2
J: TRBJ2-2
DNA: TGTGCCAGCAGACCCATGACAGGCACCGGGGAGCTGTTTTTT
CDR3: CASRPMTGTGELFF

D: NA
size: few
V: TRBV12-3/TRBV12-4
J: TRBJ1-1
DNA: TGTGCTAGCAGCCGTACAGAGGGGAACACTGAAGCTTTCTTT
CDR3: CASSRTEGNTEAFF

D: NA
size: NA
V: TRBV7-9
J: TRBJ2-7
DNA: TGTGCCAGCAGCTTGCCGGGACTCCCGGGGAACGAGCAGTACTTC
CDR3: CASSLPGLPGNEQYF

D: TRBD2
size: NA
V: TRBV12-3/TRBV12-4
J: TRBJ2-3
DNA: TGTGCCAGCAGATTCAGTAGCGGGGGAGATACGCAGTATTTT
CDR3: CASRFSSGGDTQYF

D: TRBD2
size: many
V: TRBV5-1
J: TRBJ2-1
DNA: TGCGCCAGCAGAACGGGGGAGGGCTACAATGAGCAGTTCTTC
CDR3: CASRTGEGYNEQFF

D: NA
size: NA
V: TRBV12-3/TRBV12-4
J: TRBJ2-1
DNA: TGTGCCAGCAGTTTTAGACGGGAGAGCTCCTACAATGAGCAGTTCTTC
CDR3: CASSFRRESSYNEQFF

D: NA
size: NA
V: TRBV5-8
J: TRBJ2-2
DNA: TGTGCCAGCAGACCTTTGGACAGGAGGGCCGGGGAGCTGTTTTTT
CDR3: CASRPLDRRAGELFF

D: NA
size: NA
V: TRBV5-1
J: TRBJ1-2
DNA: TGCGCCAGCATGGATGTAGGGCCTAACTATGGCTACACCTTC
CDR3: CASMDVGPNYGYTF

D: NA
size: NA
V: TRBV7-9
J: TRBJ2-1
DNA: TGTGCCAGCAGCAGCTCCGGGACTGGTCCGAGTGAGCAGTTCTTC
CDR3: CASSSSGTGPSEQFF

D: TRBD1
size: NA
V: TRBV10-3
J: TRBJ1-2
DNA: TGTGCCATCAGTGCGGACAGGGACATGGGCTACACCTTC
CDR3: CAISADRDMGYTF

D: TRBD1
size: few
V: TRBV5-5
J: TRBJ1-1
DNA: TGTGCCAGCAGCTTCAGGGGGGAGAACACTGAAGCTTTCTTT
CDR3: CASSFRGENTEAFF

D: NA
size: many
V: TRBV4-1
J: TRBJ2-7
DNA: TGCGCCAGCAGCCAAGATCTGGGCGGAACCTACGAGCAGTACTTC
CDR3: CASSQDLGGTYEQYF

D: TRBD1
size: many
V: TRBV12-5
J: TRBJ1-5
DNA: TGTGCTAGTGGTTGGACAGGGCCTAGCAATCAGCCCCAGCATTTT
CDR3: CASGWTGPSNQPQHF

D: NA
size: many
V: TRBV7-8
J: TRBJ1-3
DNA: TGTGCCAGCAGCTTATCCTCTTCTGGAAACACCATATATTTT
CDR3: CASSLSSSGNTIYF

D: NA
size: NA
V: TRBV25-1
J: TRBJ1-1
DNA: TGTGCCAGCAGTGACGGGATAGGGAAAAAAGCTTTCTTT
CDR3: CASSDGIGKKAFF

D: TRBD1
size: many
V: TRBV20-1
J: TRBJ1-1
DNA: TGCAGTGCTAGCCAAATCGGGGGACAGGGAGAGACTGAAGCTTTCTTT
CDR3: CSASQIGGQGETEAFF

D: NA
size: NA
V: TRBV21-1
J: TRBJ2-5
DNA: TGTGCCAGCAGCAAAGTTCTAGCGGGGGATCTACAAGAGACCCAGTACTTC
CDR3: CASSKVLAGDLQETQYF

D: NA
size: few
V: TRBV29-1
J: TRBJ2-1
DNA: TGCAGCGTTGAAGGCTCCGGGGGCAGGGATCTCAATGAGCAGTTCTTC
CDR3: CSVEGSGGRDLNEQFF

D: NA
size: few
V: TRBV5-1
J: TRBJ2-7
DNA: TGCGCCAGCAGCTTGGTAGTGGGGACGTACTACGAGCAGTACTTC
CDR3: CASSLVVGTYYEQYF

D: TRBD2
size: few
V: TRBV12-3/TRBV12-4
J: TRBJ2-1
DNA: TGTGCCAGCAGTCCACTAGCGGGGGAAACGGATGAGCAGTTCTTC
CDR3: CASSPLAGETDEQFF

D: NA
size: NA
V: TRBV30
J: TRBJ2-6
DNA: TGTGCCTGGAGTCCTGGGGCCAACGTCCTGACTTTC
CDR3: CAWSPGANVLTF

D: NA
size: many
V: TRBV20-1
J: TRBJ1-2
DNA: TGCAGTGCTAGAGCTGCAGGGAACTATGGCTACACCTTC
CDR3: CSARAAGNYGYTF

D: NA
size: many
V: TRBV7-3
J: TRBJ2-2
DNA: TGTGCCAGCAGGGGACGTGCCGGGAACACCGGGGAGCTGTTTTTT
CDR3: CASRGRAGNTGELFF

D: NA
size: NA
V: TRBV7-9
J: TRBJ2-1
DNA: TGTGCCAGCAGCTCAATATGGGGTAATTCCTACAATGAGCAGTTCTTC
CDR3: CASSSIWGNSYNEQFF

D: NA
size: few
V: TRBV12-3/TRBV12-4
J: TRBJ2-3
DNA: TGTGCCATCCATGAAGGCGGCACAGATACGCAGTATTTT
CDR3: CAIHEGGTDTQYF

D: TRBD1
size: few
V: TRBV12-3/TRBV12-4
J: TRBJ1-2
DNA: TGTGCCAGCAGGGTTTCTGGGACAGGCTATGGCTACACCTTC
CDR3: CASRVSGTGYGYTF

D: NA
size: NA
V: TRBV7-6
J: TRBJ2-3
DNA: TGTGCCAGCAGCTTAGAGACCACAGATACGCAGTATTTT
CDR3: CASSLETTDTQYF

D: NA
size: many
V: TRBV13
J: TRBJ2-7
DNA: TGTGCCAGCAGTACAAACCCGGAAGGCGGGCAGTACTTC
CDR3: CASSTNPEGGQYF

D: NA
size: NA
V: TRBV7-6
J: TRBJ2-5
DNA: TGTGCCAGCAGCTCACAGCTGCAAGAGACCCAGTACTTC
CDR3: CASSSQLQETQYF

D: NA
size: many
V: TRBV4-1
J: TRBJ2-7
DNA: TGCGCCAGCAGCTTGCGGCTTACGCTTGGCGCCTACGAGCAGTACTTC
CDR3: CASSLRLTLGAYEQYF

D: TRBD1
size: few
V: TRBV7-6
J: TRBJ2-7
DNA: TGTGCCAGCAGCTCACCCTCCGGGACAGCCTCCTACGAGCAGTACTTC
CDR3: CASSSPSGTASYEQYF

D: NA
size: few
V: TRBV6-2/TRBV6-3
J: TRBJ1-4
DNA: TGTGCCAGCAGTCAACCTTCGGACTACTCTAATGAAAAACTGTTTTTT
CDR3: CASSQPSDYSNEKLFF

D: NA
size: few
V: TRBV7-8
J: TRBJ1-2
DNA: TGTGCCAGCAGCCCGGGCAGACTCAACTATGGCTACACCTTC
CDR3: CASSPGRLNYGYTF

D: NA
size: NA
V: TRBV18
J: TRBJ2-5
DNA: TGTGCCAGCTCAAACTCTCCCGGGACACCAAAGGCCCTCCAAGAGACCCAGTACTTC
CDR3: CASSNSPGTPKALQETQYF

D: NA
size: NA
V: TRBV11-2
J: TRBJ2-6
DNA: TGTGCCAGCAGCTGGGGGACCACTGGGGCCAACGTCCTGACTTTC
CDR3: CASSWGTTGANVLTF

D: NA
size: NA
V: TRBV3-1
J: TRBJ2-1
DNA: TGTGCCGTCCAGTGGGGGACCTACAATGAGCAGTTCTTC
CDR3: CAVQWGTYNEQFF

D: TRBD2
size: NA
V: TRBV2
J: TRBJ2-3
DNA: TGTGCCAGCAGTGAAGCCTACCCGCAACGGGGGGTTGACTCAGATACGCAGTATTTT
CDR3: CASSEAYPQRGVDSDTQYF

D: NA
size: many
V: TRBV7-9
J: TRBJ2-4
DNA: TGTGCCAGCAGCCTCCGGGACCCCCCCGTTCAGTACTTC
CDR3: CASSLRDPPVQYF